The source of this T cell receptor beta chain is a study of shared clonotypes between healthy human individuals. About the research overall: Researchers drew samples from two women and three men aged 18 to 49.

Germline V gene sequence: CDR1 MGHDK, CDR2 SYGVNS. Unmatched junction bases numbered 13, after V lost 8 bases and J lost 6 bases. The CDR3 has 15 residues. Evenly divided among several immunoSEQ plates was the genomic DNA of each subset. Here immunoSEQ multiplex PCR was the method, and the copy in TCRdb shows in-frame clones only, minus some. The data show under 2,500,000 clones, 90% to 97% seen once. The donors were all Caucasian adults (living in Nashville, Tennessee). The gene calls are TRBV25-1 and TRBJ2-7; 10 nucleotides align to TRBD1. The source material was naive CD4+ T cells sorted from blood. The subset here: CD45RA+ positively selected. The source of this sequence is a man younger than 30 in good health. The CDR3 DNA reads as TGTGCCAGCGAAACCGGGACAGGGGTCATTGGCGAGCAGTACTTC. Translating it yields CASETGTGVIGEQYF.